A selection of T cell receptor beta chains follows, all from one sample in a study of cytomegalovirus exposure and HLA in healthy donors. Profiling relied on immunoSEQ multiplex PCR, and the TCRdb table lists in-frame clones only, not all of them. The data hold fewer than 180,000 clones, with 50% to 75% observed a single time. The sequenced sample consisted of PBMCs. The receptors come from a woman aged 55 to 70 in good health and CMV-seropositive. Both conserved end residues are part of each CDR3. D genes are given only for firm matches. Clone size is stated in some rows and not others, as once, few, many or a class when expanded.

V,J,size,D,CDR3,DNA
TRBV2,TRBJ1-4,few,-,CASREGRDEKLFF,TGTGCCAGCCGGGAGGGTAGAGACGAAAAACTGTTTTTT
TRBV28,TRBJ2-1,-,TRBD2,CAGGTSGPSAYNEQFF,TGTGCCGGCGGGACTAGCGGGCCTTCAGCCTACAATGAGCAGTTCTTC
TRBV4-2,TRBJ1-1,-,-,CASSPLPGSGTEAFF,TGTGCCAGCAGCCCCCTCCCGGGTTCGGGCACTGAAGCTTTCTTT
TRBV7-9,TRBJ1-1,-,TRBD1,CASSSGTGDTEAFF,TGTGCCAGCAGCTCAGGGACAGGGGACACTGAAGCTTTCTTT
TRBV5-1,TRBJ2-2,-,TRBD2,CASSREGGNTGELFF,TGCGCCAGCAGCCGGGAGGGGGGGAACACCGGGGAGCTGTTTTTT
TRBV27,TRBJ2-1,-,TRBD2,CASSLSPGLGPRIPSNEQFF,TGTGCCAGCAGTTTATCCCCGGGACTAGGTCCTAGGATCCCGTCCAATGAGCAGTTCTTC
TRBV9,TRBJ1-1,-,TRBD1,CASSPNRGGTEAFF,TGTGCCAGCAGCCCGAACAGGGGCGGTACTGAAGCTTTCTTT
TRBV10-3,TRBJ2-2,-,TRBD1,CAISPGTGVTGELFF,TGTGCCATCAGTCCCGGGACAGGGGTCACCGGGGAGCTGTTTTTT
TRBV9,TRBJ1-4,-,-,CASSVEQGGEKLFF,TGTGCCAGCAGCGTAGAACAGGGCGGGGAAAAACTGTTTTTT
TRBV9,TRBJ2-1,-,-,CASRERALSYNEQFF,TGTGCCAGCAGGGAGCGGGCGCTCTCCTACAATGAGCAGTTCTTC